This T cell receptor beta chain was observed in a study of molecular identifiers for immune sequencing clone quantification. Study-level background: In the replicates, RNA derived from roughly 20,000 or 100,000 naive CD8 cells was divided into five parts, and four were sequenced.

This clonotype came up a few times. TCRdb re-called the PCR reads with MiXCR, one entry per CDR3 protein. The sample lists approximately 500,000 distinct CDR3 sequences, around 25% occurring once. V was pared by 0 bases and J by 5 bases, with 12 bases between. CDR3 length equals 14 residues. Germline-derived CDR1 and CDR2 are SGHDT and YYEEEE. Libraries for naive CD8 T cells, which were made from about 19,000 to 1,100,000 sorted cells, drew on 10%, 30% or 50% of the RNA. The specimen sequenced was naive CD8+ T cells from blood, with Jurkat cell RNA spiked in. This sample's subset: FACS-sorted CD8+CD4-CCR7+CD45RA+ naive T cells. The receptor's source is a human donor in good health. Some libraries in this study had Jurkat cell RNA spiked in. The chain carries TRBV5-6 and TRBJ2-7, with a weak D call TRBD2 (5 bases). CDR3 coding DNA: TGTGCCAGCAGCTTGGCCGGAGGCAGGCACGAGCAGTACTTC. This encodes CASSLAGGRHEQYF.